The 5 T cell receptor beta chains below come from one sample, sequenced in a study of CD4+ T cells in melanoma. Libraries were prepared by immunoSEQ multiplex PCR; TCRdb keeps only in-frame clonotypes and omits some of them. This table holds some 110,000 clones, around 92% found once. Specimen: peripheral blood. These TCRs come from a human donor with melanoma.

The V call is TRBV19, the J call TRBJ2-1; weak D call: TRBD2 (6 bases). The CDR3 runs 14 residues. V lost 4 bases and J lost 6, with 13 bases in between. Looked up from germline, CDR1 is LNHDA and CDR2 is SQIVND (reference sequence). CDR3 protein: CASSRKGLSNEQFF. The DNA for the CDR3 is TGTGCCAGTAGTAGAAAGGGACTGAGCAATGAGCAGTTCTTC.

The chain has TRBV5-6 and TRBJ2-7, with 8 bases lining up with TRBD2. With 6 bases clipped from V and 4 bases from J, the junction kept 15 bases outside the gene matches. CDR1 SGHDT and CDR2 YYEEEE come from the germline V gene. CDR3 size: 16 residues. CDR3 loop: CASTNRGGEGSYEQYF. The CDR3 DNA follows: TGTGCCAGCACCAACCGGGGGGGAGAAGGATCATACGAGCAGTACTTC.

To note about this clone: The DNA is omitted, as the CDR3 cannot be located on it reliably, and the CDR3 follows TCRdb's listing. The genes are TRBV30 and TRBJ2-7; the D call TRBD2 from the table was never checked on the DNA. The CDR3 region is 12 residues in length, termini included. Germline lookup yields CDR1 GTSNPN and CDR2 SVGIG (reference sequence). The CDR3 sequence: CAWSVSLYEQYF.

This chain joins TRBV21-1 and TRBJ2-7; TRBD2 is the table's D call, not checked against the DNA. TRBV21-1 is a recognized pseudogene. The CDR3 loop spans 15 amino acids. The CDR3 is CASSLRTSGIYEQYF. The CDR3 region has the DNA TGTGCCAGCAGCTTACGGACTAGCGGTATCTACGAGCAGTACTTC.

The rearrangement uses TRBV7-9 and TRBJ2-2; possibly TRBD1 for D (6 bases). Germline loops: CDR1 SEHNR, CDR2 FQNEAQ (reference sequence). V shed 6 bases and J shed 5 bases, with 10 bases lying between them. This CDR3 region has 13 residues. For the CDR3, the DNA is TGTGCCAGCAGACCCGGGACAACCGGGGAGCTGTTTTTT. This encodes CASRPGTTGELFF. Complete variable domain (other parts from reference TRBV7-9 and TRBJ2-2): DTGVSQNPRHKITKRGQNVTFRCDPISEHNRLYWYRQTLGQGPEFLTYFQNEAQLEKSRLLSDRFSAERPKGSFSTLEIQRTEQGDSAMYLCASRPGTTGELFFGEGSRLTVL.